A single sample gave rise to the 21 T cell receptor beta chains below, sequenced in a study of T cell responses to AZD1222 COVID-19 vaccine. Assay: immunoSEQ multiplex PCR; the TCRdb copy retains only in-frame clones and omits some. The sample yields about 140,000 clones, more than 85% seen once. This material consisted of peripheral blood, taken on day 0 of MenACWY control vaccination. These receptor sequences come from an adult in good health.

The V gene is TRBV15, the J gene TRBJ1-4; possible D gene TRBD1, 6 bases. This CDR3 comprises 13 residues. Deletions cut 10 bases from V and 8 bases from J, with 17 bases between. Germline values: CDR1 LNHNV, CDR2 YYDKDF (reference sequence). The CDR3 sequence is CAIPGEGVEKLFF. The CDR3 DNA is TGTGCCATCCCAGGGGAGGGGGTAGAAAAACTGTTTTTT.

The rearrangement joins TRBV21-1 to TRBJ1-5; no DNA check was done on the table's D call, TRBD1. TRBV21-1 is an annotated pseudogene. CDR3 size: 14 residues. This CDR3 reads CASSKMDTHQPQHF. The DNA of the CDR3 is TGTGCCAGCAGCAAGATGGACACCCATCAGCCCCAGCATTTT.

V usage is TRBV27 and J usage is TRBJ2-7; 9 nucleotides agree with TRBD1. CDR3 length equals 13 residues. CDR1 MNHEY and CDR2 SMNVEV come from the germline V gene (reference sequence). V dropped 3 bases and J dropped 6; count of bases not matched to a gene: 3. Written as DNA, the CDR3 is TGTGCCAGCAGTTTGGACAGGGGAGGCGAGCAGTACTTC. Amino acids: CASSLDRGGEQYF.

The chain joins TRBV5-1 to TRBJ1-2; 12 nucleotides agree with TRBD1. J lost 8 bases, V lost 4 bases, and 9 bases had no gene match. Per germline, CDR1 SGHRS and CDR2 YFSETQ. The CDR3 contains 15 residues. The CDR3 nucleotides are TGCGCCAGCAGCGCACCGGGACAGGGGGCGTCAGGCTACACCTTC. Translating gives CASSAPGQGASGYTF. The complete variable domain, with remaining parts taken from reference TRBV5-1 and TRBJ1-2, reads KAGVTQTPRYLIKTRGQQVTLSCSPISGHRSVSWYQQTPGQGLQFLFEYFSETQRNKGNFPGRFSGRQFSNSRSEMNVSTLELGDSALYLCASSAPGQGASGYTFGSGTRLTVV.

V gene TRBV5-6 combines with J gene TRBJ1-6; D unclear. This CDR3 spans 16 amino acids. Looked up from germline, CDR1 is SGHDT and CDR2 is YYEEEE. The germline V and J ends were trimmed by 3 bases and 8 bases, with 18 bases remaining between them. The CDR3 loop reads CASSSLLRTGDSPLHF. CDR3 nucleotide sequence: TGTGCCAGCAGCTCCCTTCTGAGGACCGGGGATTCACCCCTCCACTTT.

The chain recombines TRBV11-2 with TRBJ2-4, with D possibly called TRBD1 or TRBD2 (5 bases each). Between the trimmed V and J ends, which lost 5 bases and 8 bases, there was a span of 16 bases. Germline loops: CDR1 SGHAT, CDR2 FQNNGV. The CDR3 consists of 14 residues. CDR3 bases: TGTGCCAGCAGCCCCGGGACGTCGGTGGACATTCAGTACTTC. Translating it yields CASSPGTSVDIQYF. Together with reference TRBV11-2 and TRBJ2-4, the CDR3 gives the full variable domain: EAGVAQSPRYKIIEKRQSVAFWCNPISGHATLYWYQQILGQGPKLLIQFQNNGVVDDSQLPKDRFSAERLKGVDSTLKIQPAKLEDSAVYLCASSPGTSVDIQYFGAGTRLSVL.

V and J are TRBV15 and TRBJ2-1; D perhaps matches TRBD2 (5 bases). CDR3 size: 14 residues. Per germline, CDR1 LNHNV and CDR2 YYDKDF (reference sequence). V lost 5 bases and J 0 bases, leaving 8 bases between the germline ends. CDR3 in amino acids: CATSPRDSYNEQFF. The CDR3 region has the DNA TGTGCCACCAGCCCCCGGGACTCCTACAATGAGCAGTTCTTC.

This chain joins TRBV3-1 (or the pseudogene TRBV3-2) and TRBJ1-2, with unresolved D. CDR3 length: 14 residues. V lost 1 base, J lost 4 bases, and 10 bases lay in between. The germline V gene has CDR1 LGHDT and CDR2 YNNKEL (reference sequence). The chain's CDR3 is CASSQGSRIYGYTF. The CDR3 bases are TGTGCCAGCAGCCAAGGTAGCCGGATCTATGGCTACACCTTC.

This chain links TRBV4-3 with TRBJ1-6, with D hard to call. CDR3 length equals 16 residues. V was clipped by 3 bases and J by 9 bases, with 18 bases between them. Germline CDR1 LGHNA, CDR2 YSLEER. In DNA, the CDR3 is TGCGCCAGCAGCCAGAACCCCTTGGATTTTGGTTCACCCCTCCACTTT. It specifies CASSQNPLDFGSPLHF.

The CDR3 DNA reads TGTGCCAGCAGCCAAGGATCTCTCCACTACCGGGGCAATCAGCCCCAGCATTTT. Protein product: CASSQGSLHYRGNQPQHF. This rearrangement joins TRBV14 to TRBJ1-5; D is uncertain. V was pared by 1 base and J by 2 bases, with 18 bases between. The CDR3 sequence is 18 residues long. Germline V CDR1 and CDR2: SGHDN, FVKESK.

The chain uses TRBV4-3 and TRBJ1-4, with D possibly being TRBD1 (6 bases). Trimming took 0 bases from V and 7 from J, leaving 15 bases between them. Germline CDR1 and CDR2: LGHNA and YSLEER. This CDR3 is built from 16 residues. The CDR3 region has the DNA TGCGCCAGCAGCCAAGATGGGTGGGGGGCTGGTGAAAAACTGTTTTTT. Residues: CASSQDGWGAGEKLFF.

The chain combines TRBV6-5 with TRBJ1-3, with D possibly TRBD1 on 6 matching bases. There are 14 residues in the CDR3. V lost 6 bases and J lost 4, with 13 bases in between. Germline V gene lookup returns CDR1 MNHEY and CDR2 SVGAGI. The CDR3 here is CASRATGSGNTIYF. In nucleotides, the CDR3 is TGTGCCAGCAGGGCGACAGGATCGGGAAACACCATATATTTT.

The V and J genes are TRBV18 and TRBJ1-1, with 8 bases aligning to TRBD1. CDR3 length equals 14 residues. The V segment lost 3 bases and the J segment 3 bases; nucleotides outside the gene matches: 3. Germline V gene data show CDR1 as KGHSH and CDR2 as LQKENI. The CDR3 DNA follows: TGTGCCAGCTCACCCCAGACAGGGGACACTGAAGCTTTCTTT. Encoded protein: CASSPQTGDTEAFF.

The V and J genes are TRBV15 and TRBJ2-2, with a possible D match to TRBD1 (6 bases). Germline V gene lookup returns CDR1 LNHNV and CDR2 YYDKDF (reference sequence). The length of the CDR3 is 16 residues. Trimming left V 1 base short and J 3 bases short, with 12 bases between. CDR3 sequence: CATSRGVGADTGELFF. The CDR3 bases are TGTGCCACCAGCAGAGGAGTGGGGGCGGACACCGGGGAGCTGTTTTTT.

The chain employs TRBV2 and TRBJ1-2; a possible D gene is TRBD1 (5 bases). V was pared by 4 bases and J by 8 bases, with 11 bases between. Germline-derived CDR1 and CDR2 are SNHLY and FYNNEI. This CDR3 has 12 residues. The CDR3 here is CASSVGVVGYTF. Here the CDR3 DNA reads TGTGCCAGCAGTGTAGGGGTAGTGGGCTACACCTTC.

In the case of this clone: The junction and the germline gene differ at one end; a read error may be behind it. This chain uses TRBV6-6 with TRBJ1-5, with a possible D match to TRBD1 (5 bases). The CDR3 contains 18 residues. Germline CDR1 reads MNHNY; CDR2 reads SVGAGI (reference sequence). CDR3 DNA sequence: TGTGCCAGCAGTCCGCCGAAGACAGACAACGTTAGCAATCAGCCTCAGCATTTT. This translates into CASSPPKTDNVSNQPQHF.

CDR3 protein: CASSPMDPRSSPLHF. In DNA, the CDR3 is TGTGCCAGCAGCCCAATGGACCCACGGAGTTCACCCCTCCACTTT. The chain couples TRBV7-9 to TRBJ1-6, with no clear D. The CDR3 contains 15 residues. CDR1 is SEHNR, CDR2 FQNEAQ, per germline (reference sequence). Trimming took off 5 bases at V and 9 bases at J, with 17 bases between the two ends.

The rearrangement joins TRBV6-2 or TRBV6-3 to TRBJ2-7; 13 bases match TRBD2. The CDR3 spans 20 residues. Germline-derived CDR1 and CDR2 are MNHEY and SVGEGT. V lost 5 bases to trimming and J lost 1 base; unmatched junction nucleotides: 17. Written as DNA, the CDR3 is TGTGCCAGCAGTCCCGAAAAGGCGGTGGGACTAGCGGGACCTTCCTACGAGCAGTACTTC. Protein product: CASSPEKAVGLAGPSYEQYF.

V and J are TRBV11-2 and TRBJ2-7; 9 bases are a match to TRBD1. The CDR3 totals 14 residues. Trimming took 5 bases from V and 3 from J; bases not matched to a gene: 5. Per the germline V gene, CDR1 is SGHAT and CDR2 is FQNNGV. CDR3 loop: CASSIQGANYEQYF. CDR3 sequence (DNA): TGTGCCAGCAGCATACAGGGGGCAAACTACGAGCAGTACTTC.

This clone was picked up one time. This chain connects TRBV10-2 to TRBJ2-2, with 10 bases that match TRBD2. The CDR3 consists of 16 residues. V lost 5 bases and J lost 3; bases outside the gene matches: 6. Germline-derived CDR1 and CDR2 are WSHSY and SAAADI. CDR3 sequence reads: CASSLLAGEYTGELFF. Here the CDR3 DNA reads TGCGCCAGCAGTCTCCTAGCGGGGGAATACACCGGGGAGCTGTTTTTT.

V and J are TRBV5-6 and TRBJ1-5; possibly TRBD1 for D (5 bases). With 3 bases removed from V and 0 bases from J, the gap between germline ends came to 19 bases. The germline V gene has CDR1 SGHDT and CDR2 YYEEEE. This CDR3 is built from 18 residues. The CDR3 bases are TGTGCCAGCAGCTCTCTGGGACGGAGGAGTAATAGCAATCAGCCCCAGCATTTT. Protein product: CASSSLGRRSNSNQPQHF.